This paragraph covers one T cell receptor beta chain sequence. This table comes from immunoSEQ multiplex PCR, and its TCRdb copy is limited to in-frame clones, with some not included. Of 100,000 to 150,000 clones listed, around 90% are singletons. Germline CDR1 and CDR2: MGHRA and YSYEKL. V was clipped by 1 base and J by 6 bases, with 4 bases between them. This CDR3 comprises 12 residues. This sample is drawn from a study of control samples from healthy donors and cancer patients. Sequencing used blood. The origin of this receptor is a man between 35 and 55 years old in good health. The genes are TRBV4-1 and TRBJ1-3; unclear D gene. The CDR3, as DNA: TGCGCCAGCAGCCAAGGGTCAAACACCATATATTTT. Translated, it gives CASSQGSNTIYF.